Given below is one TCR beta chain in context. This record comes from a study of shared clonotypes between healthy human individuals. The protocol was immunoSEQ multiplex PCR, while the TCRdb copy is restricted to in-frame clones and leaves out a portion. The data hold approximately 1,500,000 clones, with roughly 96% observed a single time. The donor cohort consisted entirely of Caucasian adults residing in Nashville, Tennessee. This CDR3 has 15 amino acids. From germline, CDR1 is SNHLY and CDR2 FYNNEI. V dropped 6 bases and J dropped 6; count of bases not matched to a gene: 7. This chain uses TRBV2 with TRBJ1-4, with TRBD1 matching 10 bases. The origin of this receptor is a man aged 25 to 45 in good health. Sequenced material: naive CD4+ T cells sorted from blood. This sample's subset: CD45RA+ positively selected. The CDR3, as DNA: TGTGCCAGCAGACCCGACAGGGGGCGCCATGAAAAACTGTTTTTT. It specifies CASRPDRGRHEKLFF. The variable domain in full, completed from reference TRBV2 and TRBJ1-4, reads EPEVTQTPSHQVTQMGQEVILRCVPISNHLYFYWYRQILGQKVEFLVSFYNNEISEKSEIFDDQFSVERPDGSNFTLKIRSTKLEDSAMYFCASRPDRGRHEKLFFGSGTQLSVL.